What follows are 5 T cell receptor beta chains derived from one specimen sequenced in a study of blood T cell repertoires in COVID-19. Profiled with immunoSEQ multiplex PCR; TCRdb holds only in-frame clones, not every one. There are hundreds of thousands of clones in the sample; about four fifths occur only once, and 8% to 9.5% lies in the top ten. The sequencing input was peripheral blood. The receptors derive from a woman aged 50 to 65 who had recovered from COVID-19.

The chain joins TRBV7-3 to TRBJ1-2; D gene ambiguous. Germline V gene lookup returns CDR1 SGHTA and CDR2 FQGTGA. Trimming took off 3 bases at V and 6 bases at J, with 11 bases between the two ends. The CDR3 contains 13 residues. The CDR3 DNA follows: TGTGCCAGCAGCTTCCCGGGGATGAATGGCTACACCTTC. Translating gives CASSFPGMNGYTF.

This chain links TRBV6-5 with TRBJ2-7, with D perhaps matching TRBD2 (6 bases). Deletions cut 2 bases from V and 1 base from J, with 9 bases between. The CDR3 is made up of 14 amino acids. Germline V gives CDR1 MNHEY, CDR2 SVGAGI. The CDR3 region has the DNA TGTGCCAGCAGTTACGATCGGGGGTCCTACGAGCAGTACTTC. Residues: CASSYDRGSYEQYF.

The genes are TRBV6-1 and TRBJ1-2; TRBD1 aligns across 9 bases. There are 17 residues in the CDR3. Germline trimming cut 1 base from V and 8 bases from J; bases unmatched to any gene: 14. Germline V gene lookup returns CDR1 MNHNS and CDR2 SASEGT. The CDR3 loop is CASSEGIRDRAGQGYTF. In nucleotides, the CDR3 is TGTGCCAGCAGTGAAGGGATTAGGGACAGGGCTGGTCAGGGCTACACCTTC.

The chain is built from TRBV5-1 and TRBJ2-1; D gene uncertain. This CDR3 is 12 amino acids long. V was shortened by 0 bases and J by 14 bases, with 12 bases between the two germline ends. From germline, CDR1 is SGHRS and CDR2 YFSETQ. Here the CDR3 DNA reads TGCGCCAGCAGCTTGGGCGGCTTATTGGAGTTCTTC. Encoded protein: CASSLGGLLEFF.

This clone was detected once. The chain uses TRBV4-3 and TRBJ1-6, with D unclear. The V and J ends lost 4 bases and 9 bases respectively, with 25 bases between them. CDR3 length: 18 residues. Germline CDR1 reads LGHNA; CDR2 reads YSLEER. CDR3 in DNA: TGCGCCAGCAGCCTACAAGCCCCGGGGTTTGAGAGCAGTTCACCCCTCCACTTT. Its protein is CASSLQAPGFESSSPLHF.